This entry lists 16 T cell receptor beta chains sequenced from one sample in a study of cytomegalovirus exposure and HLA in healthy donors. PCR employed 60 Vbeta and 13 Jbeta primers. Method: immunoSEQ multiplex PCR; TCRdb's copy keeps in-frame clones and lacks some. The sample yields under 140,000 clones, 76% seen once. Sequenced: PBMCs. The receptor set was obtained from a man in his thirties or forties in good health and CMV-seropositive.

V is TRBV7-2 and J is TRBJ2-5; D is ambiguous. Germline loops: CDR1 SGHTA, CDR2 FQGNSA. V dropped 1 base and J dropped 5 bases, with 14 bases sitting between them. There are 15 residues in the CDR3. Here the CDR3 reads CASSLGSATVETQYF. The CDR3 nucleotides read TGTGCCAGCAGCTTAGGGTCAGCGACGGTGGAGACCCAGTACTTC.

CDR3 in amino acids: CASSLGGVEAFF. The DNA for the CDR3 is TGTGCCAGCAGCTTGGGGGGGGTTGAAGCTTTCTTT. This chain links TRBV5-4 with TRBJ1-1, with D perhaps matching TRBD1 (5 bases). Germline lookup yields CDR1 SGHNT and CDR2 YYREEE (reference sequence). V was shortened by 0 bases and J by 7 bases, with 7 bases between the two germline ends. This CDR3 region has 12 residues.

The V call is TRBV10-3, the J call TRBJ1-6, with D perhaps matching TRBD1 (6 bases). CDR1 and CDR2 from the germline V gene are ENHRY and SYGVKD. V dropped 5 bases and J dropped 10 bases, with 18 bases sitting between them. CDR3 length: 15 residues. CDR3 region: CAISYKQGVQSPLHF. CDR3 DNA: TGTGCCATCAGTTACAAACAGGGTGTACAGTCACCCCTCCACTTT.

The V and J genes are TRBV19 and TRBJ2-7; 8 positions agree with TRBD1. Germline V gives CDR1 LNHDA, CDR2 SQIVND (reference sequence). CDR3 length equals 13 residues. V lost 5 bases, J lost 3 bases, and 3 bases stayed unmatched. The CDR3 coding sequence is TGTGCCAGTAGTGCCACAGGGGGCTACGAGCAGTACTTC. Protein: CASSATGGYEQYF.

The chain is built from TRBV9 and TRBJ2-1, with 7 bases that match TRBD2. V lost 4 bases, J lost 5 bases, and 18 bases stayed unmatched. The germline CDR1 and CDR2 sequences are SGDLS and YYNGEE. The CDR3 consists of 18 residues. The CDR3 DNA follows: TGTGCCAGCAGCCTAGGGACTACCAGGTACATTACGAACAATGAGCAGTTCTTC. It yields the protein CASSLGTTRYITNNEQFF.

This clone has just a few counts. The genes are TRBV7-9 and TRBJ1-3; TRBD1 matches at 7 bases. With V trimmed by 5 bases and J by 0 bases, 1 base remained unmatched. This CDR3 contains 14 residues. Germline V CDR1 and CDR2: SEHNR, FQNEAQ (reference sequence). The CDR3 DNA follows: TGTGCCAGCAGCCGACAGGGCTCTGGAAACACCATATATTTT. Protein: CASSRQGSGNTIYF.

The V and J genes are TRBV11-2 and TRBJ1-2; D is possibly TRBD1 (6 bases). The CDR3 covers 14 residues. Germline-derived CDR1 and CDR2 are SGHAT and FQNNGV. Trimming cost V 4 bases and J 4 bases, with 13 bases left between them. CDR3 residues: CASSSLQGAYGYTF. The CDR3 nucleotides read TGTGCCAGCAGCTCCTTACAGGGAGCCTATGGCTACACCTTC.

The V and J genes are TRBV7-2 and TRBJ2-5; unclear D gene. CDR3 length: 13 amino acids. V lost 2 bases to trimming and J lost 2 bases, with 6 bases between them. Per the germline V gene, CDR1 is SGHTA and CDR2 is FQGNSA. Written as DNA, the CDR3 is TGTGCCAGCAGCTTACAACGGCAAGAGACCCAGTACTTC. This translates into CASSLQRQETQYF.

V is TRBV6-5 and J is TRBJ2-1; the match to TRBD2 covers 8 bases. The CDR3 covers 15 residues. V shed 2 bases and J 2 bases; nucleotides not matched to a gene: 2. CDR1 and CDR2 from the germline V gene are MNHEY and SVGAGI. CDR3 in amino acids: CASSYGGGPYNEQFF. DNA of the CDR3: TGTGCCAGCAGTTACGGCGGGGGGCCCTACAATGAGCAGTTCTTC.

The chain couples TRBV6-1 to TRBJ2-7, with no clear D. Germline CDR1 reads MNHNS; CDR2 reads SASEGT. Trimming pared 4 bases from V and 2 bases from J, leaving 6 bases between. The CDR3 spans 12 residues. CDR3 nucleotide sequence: TGTGCCAGCAGTGTAAATGCCTACGAGCAGTACTTC. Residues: CASSVNAYEQYF.

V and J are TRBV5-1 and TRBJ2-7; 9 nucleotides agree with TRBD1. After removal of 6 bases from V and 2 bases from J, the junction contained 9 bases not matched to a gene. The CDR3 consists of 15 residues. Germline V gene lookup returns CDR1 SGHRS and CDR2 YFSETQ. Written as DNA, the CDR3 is TGCGCCAGCAACTCTCCGGGACAGGGCACCTACGAGCAGTACTTC. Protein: CASNSPGQGTYEQYF.

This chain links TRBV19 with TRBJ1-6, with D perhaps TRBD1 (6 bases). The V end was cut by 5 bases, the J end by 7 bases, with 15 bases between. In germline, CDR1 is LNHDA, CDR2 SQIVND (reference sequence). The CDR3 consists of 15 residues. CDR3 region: CASSPRGGQNSPLHF. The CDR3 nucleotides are TGTGCCAGTAGTCCCCGGGGCGGACAGAATTCACCCCTCCACTTT.

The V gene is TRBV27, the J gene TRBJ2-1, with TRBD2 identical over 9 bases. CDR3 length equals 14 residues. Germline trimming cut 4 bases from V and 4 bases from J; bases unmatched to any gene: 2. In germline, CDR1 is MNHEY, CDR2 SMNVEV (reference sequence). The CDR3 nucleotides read TGTGCCAGCAGTTCTGCGGGGGGGTACAATGAGCAGTTCTTC. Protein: CASSSAGGYNEQFF.

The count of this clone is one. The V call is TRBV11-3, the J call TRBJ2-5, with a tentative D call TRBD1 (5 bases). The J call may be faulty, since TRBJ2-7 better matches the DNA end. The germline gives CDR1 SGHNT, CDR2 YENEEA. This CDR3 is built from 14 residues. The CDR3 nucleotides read TGTGCCAGCAGCTTAGGGGGCCGGTCCTACGAGCAGTACTTC. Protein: CASSLGGRSYEQYF.

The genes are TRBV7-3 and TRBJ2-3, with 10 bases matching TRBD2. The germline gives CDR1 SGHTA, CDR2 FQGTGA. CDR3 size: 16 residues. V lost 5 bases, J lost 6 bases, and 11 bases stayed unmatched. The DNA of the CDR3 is TGTGCCAGCAGCCCGGGGGGGAGCGGGGGGGCGGATACGCAGTATTTT. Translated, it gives CASSPGGSGGADTQYF.

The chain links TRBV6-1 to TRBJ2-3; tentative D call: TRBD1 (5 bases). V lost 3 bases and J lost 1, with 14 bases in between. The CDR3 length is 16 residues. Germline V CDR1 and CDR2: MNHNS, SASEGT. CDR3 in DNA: TGTGCCAGCAGTGAGGGCGCAGGGTGGGGCACAGATACGCAGTATTTT. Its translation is CASSEGAGWGTDTQYF.